The next 24 T cell receptor beta chains were all read from a single sample in a study of Ad26.COV2.S vaccination and SARS-CoV-2 variants. Treatment defined: around 19 received Ad26.COV2.S at low or high dose, single or two shots; several received placebo; per-sample allocation not given. Day 63 after the first injection of vaccine or placebo was the sampling time. Profiling relied on immunoSEQ multiplex PCR, and the TCRdb table lists in-frame clones only, not all of them. The sample shows about 410,000 clones, roughly 90% of them seen only once. This sample comprised peripheral blood, obtained in a trial of Ad26.COV2.S vaccine versus placebo. The origin of the receptors is a person between 18 and 60 years old who received the Ad26.COV2.S COVID-19 vaccine or a placebo.

The chain is built from TRBV30 and TRBJ2-3, with TRBD2 matching over 8 bases. The CDR3 runs 17 residues. V was clipped by 2 bases and J by 8 bases; unmatched bases: 18. Germline CDR1 reads GTSNPN; CDR2 reads SVGIG (reference sequence). CDR3 loop: CAWSRAPIDGGAGTQYF. CDR3 DNA sequence: TGTGCCTGGAGTAGAGCCCCGATCGACGGGGGGGCAGGTACGCAGTATTTT.

The chain couples TRBV18 to TRBJ1-3; D is perhaps TRBD1 (5 bases). In germline, CDR1 is KGHSH, CDR2 LQKENI. CDR3 length equals 16 residues. V was trimmed by 3 bases and J by 2 bases, leaving 14 bases between them. The CDR3 is CASSPRAGFTGNTIYF. The DNA of the CDR3 is TGTGCCAGCTCACCTAGGGCAGGGTTCACTGGAAACACCATATATTTT. Combining the CDR3 with reference TRBV18 and TRBJ1-3 gives the whole variable domain NAGVMQNPRHLVRRRGQEARLRCSPMKGHSHVYWYRQLPEEGLKFMVYLQKENIIDESGMPKERFSAEFPKEGPSILRIQQVVRGDSAAYFCASSPRAGFTGNTIYFGEGSWLTVV.

DNA of the CDR3: TGTGCCAGCAGTTACGGGATTCGAGGTGAGCAGTTCTTC. Amino acid sequence: CASSYGIRGEQFF. The chain recombines TRBV28 with TRBJ2-1; D may be TRBD2 (5 bases). The CDR3 contains 13 residues. V was cut by 4 bases and J by 9 bases, with 13 bases left in between. Germline CDR1 reads MDHEN; CDR2 reads SYDVKM. The variable domain in full, completed from reference TRBV28 and TRBJ2-1, reads DVKVTQSSRYLVKRTGEKVFLECVQDMDHENMFWYRQDPGLGLRLIYFSYDVKMKEKGDIPEGYSVSREKKERFSLILESASTNQTSMYLCASSYGIRGEQFFGPGTRLTVL.

This clone was counted a single time. V usage is TRBV20-1 and J usage is TRBJ2-1, with unresolved D. The germline gives CDR1 DFQATT, CDR2 SNEGSKA (reference sequence). V was shortened by 4 bases and J by 10 bases, with 8 bases between the two germline ends. The CDR3 spans 10 residues. The CDR3 DNA reads TGCAGTGCTACGAACCTGGAGCAGTTCTTC. As protein: CSATNLEQFF.

About this clone: The same CDR3 is also encoded by other DNA sequences in this sample. The chain links TRBV7-9 to TRBJ1-1; D remains unclear. This CDR3 spans 14 amino acids. Germline CDR1 reads SEHNR; CDR2 reads FQNEAQ (reference sequence). Trimming pared 2 bases from V and 0 bases from J, leaving 7 bases between. The CDR3 nucleotides read TGTGCCAGCAGCTTACAGCGAATGAACACTGAAGCTTTCTTT. Translation gives CASSLQRMNTEAFF. Combining the CDR3 with reference TRBV7-9 and TRBJ1-1 gives the whole variable domain DTGVSQNPRHKITKRGQNVTFRCDPISEHNRLYWYRQTLGQGPEFLTYFQNEAQLEKSRLLSDRFSAERPKGSFSTLEIQRTEQGDSAMYLCASSLQRMNTEAFFGQGTRLTVV.

This chain joins TRBV19 and TRBJ2-7; no firm D call. V lost 4 bases and J 6 bases, leaving 16 bases between the germline ends. Germline-derived CDR1 and CDR2 are LNHDA and SQIVND (reference sequence). The CDR3 covers 14 residues. In DNA, the CDR3 is TGTGCCAGTAGTACCCTCCCCTCTACCTCCGAGCAGTACTTC. This gives the protein CASSTLPSTSEQYF.

V gene TRBV27 combines with J gene TRBJ1-2; no firm D call. V was clipped by 5 bases and J by 4 bases, with 14 bases between them. Germline V gene sequence: CDR1 MNHEY, CDR2 SMNVEV (reference sequence). The length of the CDR3 is 14 residues. CDR3 DNA: TGTGCCAGCAGTCCAGCAGGCCCTCGCTATGGCTACACCTTC. Protein product: CASSPAGPRYGYTF.

The chain combines TRBV12-3 or TRBV12-4 with TRBJ1-5, with D possibly TRBD1 on 6 matching bases. This CDR3 is 13 amino acids long. Trimming took 6 bases from V and 5 from J, leaving 11 bases between them. The CDR3 region is CASRPTGDQPQHF. CDR3 DNA: TGTGCCAGCAGGCCGACAGGAGATCAGCCCCAGCATTTT.

This clone appeared once. The chain couples TRBV30 to TRBJ2-5; D is ambiguous. CDR1 and CDR2 (germline): GTSNPN, SVGIG (reference sequence). Trimming took 0 bases from V and 1 from J, leaving 9 bases between them. This CDR3 is 14 amino acids long. CDR3 sequence reads: CAWSVVLGQETQYF. The CDR3, as DNA: TGTGCCTGGAGTGTAGTGTTGGGCCAAGAGACCCAGTACTTC. The variable domain in full, with the rest retrieved from reference TRBV30 and TRBJ2-5, is SQTIHQWPATLVQPVGSPLSLECTVEGTSNPNLYWYRQAAGRGLQLLFYSVGIGQISSEVPQNLSASRPQDRQFILSSKKLLLSDSGFYLCAWSVVLGQETQYFGPGTRLLVL.

The genes are TRBV6-5 and TRBJ2-1, with 7 bases lining up with TRBD2. This CDR3 has 14 residues. The V gene's germline CDR1 is MNHEY and CDR2 SVGAGI. V trimming: 5 bases; J trimming: 4 bases; junction bases outside the gene matches: 5. The CDR3 coding sequence is TGTGCCAGCAGTCCAAGCGGGAATTACAATGAGCAGTTCTTC. Its translation is CASSPSGNYNEQFF.

The V and J genes are TRBV28 and TRBJ1-1; no definite D call. The V gene lost 5 bases and the J gene lost 1 base, with 8 bases spanning the gap. This CDR3 contains 13 residues. Per the germline V gene, CDR1 is MDHEN and CDR2 is SYDVKM. In nucleotides, the CDR3 is TGTGCCAGCAGTCTCCCAGCGAACACTGAAGCTTTCTTT. Translated, it gives CASSLPANTEAFF.

The DNA for the CDR3 is TGTGCCAGCAGTTTGCAGTCCTCTGGGGCCAACGTCCTGACTTTC. Its translation is CASSLQSSGANVLTF. This rearrangement joins TRBV6-5 to TRBJ2-6; D is unresolved. The length of the CDR3 is 15 residues. Deletions cut 4 bases from V and 0 bases from J, with 7 bases between. Germline lookup yields CDR1 MNHEY and CDR2 SVGAGI.

This clone was seen a single time. The chain recombines TRBV18 with TRBJ2-3; D is possibly TRBD2 (6 bases). Germline CDR1 and CDR2: KGHSH and LQKENI. V shed 2 bases and J shed 4 bases, with 7 bases lying between them. This CDR3 is built from 13 residues. CDR3 DNA: TGTGCCAGCTCACCAGGGGGGTCAGATACGCAGTATTTT. It is translated as CASSPGGSDTQYF.

A single count supports this clone. V usage is TRBV6-5 and J usage is TRBJ2-3; unclear D gene. The V and J ends lost 8 bases and 4 bases respectively, with 19 bases between them. The germline V gene encodes CDR1 MNHEY and CDR2 SVGAGI. The CDR3 spans 15 residues. DNA for the CDR3: TGTGCCAGCTCCTACATGGTAGCTAGGCCAGATACGCAGTATTTT. This gives the protein CASSYMVARPDTQYF.

CDR3 loop: CASSLGQGTNEKLFF. The CDR3 region has the DNA TGTGCCAGCAGCTTAGGACAGGGGACTAATGAAAAACTGTTTTTT. This chain connects TRBV7-2 to TRBJ1-4, with 8 bases lining up with TRBD1. V was clipped by 1 base and J by 2 bases; unmatched bases: 0. The CDR3 runs 15 residues. Germline CDR1 and CDR2: SGHTA and FQGNSA.

The rearrangement uses TRBV19 and TRBJ1-2, with a weak D call TRBD1 (6 bases). The germline V gene has CDR1 LNHDA and CDR2 SQIVND (reference sequence). This CDR3 comprises 15 residues. Trimming pared 6 bases from V and 4 bases from J, leaving 18 bases between. The CDR3: CASRAFGQGSYGYTF. As DNA, the CDR3 is TGTGCCAGTAGGGCCTTCGGTCAGGGGAGCTATGGCTACACCTTC. The whole variable domain, filled in from reference TRBV19 and TRBJ1-2, reads DGGITQSPKYLFRKEGQNVTLSCEQNLNHDAMYWYRQDPGQGLRLIYYSQIVNDFQKGDIAEGYSVSREKKESFPLTVTSAQKNPTAFYLCASRAFGQGSYGYTFGSGTRLTVV.

The rearrangement joins TRBV6-5 to TRBJ2-7; D could derive from TRBD1 or TRBD2 (5 bases each). The V and J ends lost 6 bases and 2 bases respectively, with 14 bases between them. The CDR3 is 14 residues long. Looked up from germline, CDR1 is MNHEY and CDR2 is SVGAGI. The CDR3 DNA is TGTGCCAGCAGACGCCGGGACGGCCCCTACGAGCAGTACTTC. Translated: CASRRRDGPYEQYF.

The genes are TRBV19 and TRBJ2-1; no reliable D call. Germline lookup yields CDR1 LNHDA and CDR2 SQIVND (reference sequence). V lost 4 bases and J 2 bases, leaving 15 bases between the germline ends. This CDR3 is built from 16 residues. The DNA for the CDR3 is TGTGCCAGTAGTAAATCCCCCCTATTTACCTACAATGAGCAGTTCTTC. This translates into CASSKSPLFTYNEQFF.

The chain couples TRBV4-3 to TRBJ2-1, with 11 bases fitting TRBD2. Per germline, CDR1 LGHNA and CDR2 YSLEER. V gave up 1 base and J gave up 0 bases; unmatched junction bases: 5. This CDR3 is built from 18 residues. The CDR3 sequence: CASSQAVAGGNSYNEQFF. CDR3 in DNA: TGCGCCAGCAGCCAAGCGGTAGCGGGGGGGAACTCCTACAATGAGCAGTTCTTC.

The chain is built from TRBV10-3 and TRBJ2-3; 11 nucleotides match TRBD2. Losses at the gene ends were 8 bases for V and 7 bases for J; bases not matched to a gene: 8. CDR3 length: 14 residues. Germline CDR1 and CDR2: ENHRY and SYGVKD. The CDR3 protein is CAIGASGGSYTQYF. The CDR3 nucleotides are TGTGCCATCGGGGCTAGCGGGGGGTCATATACGCAGTATTTT.

The chain has TRBV3-1 (or the pseudogene TRBV3-2) and TRBJ2-7, with D tentatively TRBD1 (6 bases). This CDR3 spans 12 amino acids. Germline V gives CDR1 LGHDT, CDR2 YNNKEL (reference sequence). The V gene lost 3 bases and the J gene lost 7 bases, with 10 bases spanning the gap. CDR3 loop: CASSQQGFEQYF. The CDR3 nucleotides read TGTGCCAGCAGCCAGCAGGGGTTTGAGCAGTACTTC.

This clone was observed a single time. The V and J genes are TRBV6-5 and TRBJ2-2; D remains ambiguous. CDR3 size: 15 residues. Trimming took off 3 bases at V and 3 bases at J, with 11 bases between the two ends. CDR1 and CDR2 from the germline V gene are MNHEY and SVGAGI. The CDR3 spells CASSYVGRHTGELFF. For the CDR3, the DNA is TGTGCCAGCAGTTATGTAGGGCGACACACCGGGGAGCTGTTTTTT.

V usage is TRBV19 and J usage is TRBJ1-5, with D possibly matching TRBD1 (5 bases). The CDR3 covers 16 residues. V lost 6 bases and J lost 7, with 22 bases in between. Germline V gene sequence: CDR1 LNHDA, CDR2 SQIVND (reference sequence). CDR3 nucleotides: TGTGCCAGTAGGCCCCCGGAGGGAGTGAGGGGACAGCCCCAGCATTTT. Translated: CASRPPEGVRGQPQHF.

The V gene is TRBV23-1, the J gene TRBJ2-1; tentatively, D is TRBD2 (5 bases). TRBV23-1 is an open reading frame whose function is uncertain. Trimming took off 0 bases at V and 0 bases at J, with 21 bases between the two ends. The CDR3 loop spans 20 amino acids. The CDR3 protein is CASSQSLGLGRRSSYNEQFF. CDR3 coding DNA: TGCGCCAGCAGTCAATCGCTTGGCCTGGGGAGAAGGAGCTCCTACAATGAGCAGTTCTTC.